This TCR beta chain stems from a study of cytomegalovirus exposure and HLA in healthy donors. This CDR3 spans 18 amino acids. V lost 0 bases, J lost 2 bases, and 12 bases stayed unmatched. From germline, CDR1 is MGHRA and CDR2 YSYEKL. The PCR was carried out with 60 Vbeta primers and 13 Jbeta primers. Sequencing used immunoSEQ multiplex PCR; TCRdb keeps in-frame clones, though not all of them. The profile covers around 100,000 clones, with 65% to 80% appearing a single time and less than 11% taken by the ten largest. The genes are TRBV4-1 and TRBJ1-2; the match to TRBD1 covers 7 bases. This TCR derives from a man between 45 and 60 years old in good health and CMV-seronegative. Sequencing was done on a sample of PBMCs. The CDR3 reads CASSQETGQIRINYGYTF. The CDR3 DNA reads TGCGCCAGCAGCCAAGAAACGGGACAGATTAGAATAAACTATGGCTACACCTTC.